The clone carrying this T cell receptor (beta chain) turned up a few times. What it binds is unknown. MiXCR, applied by TCRdb to the RT-PCR reads, yields one record per CDR3 protein. The table has 550,000 to 800,000 distinct CDR3 sequences, over 11% seen once. The source of the sample is a study of response to subunit inactivated influenza vaccine. Study-level findings and limits: Authors suggested each seasonal flu vaccination may recruit only limited numbers of new T cells.

This CDR3 is built from 14 residues. CDR1 and CDR2 (germline): SGHTA, FQGNSA. Trimming removed 7 bases at V and 2 bases at J, with 13 bases between. The material was PBMCs from blood, obtained 14 days before vaccination. The V gene is TRBV7-2, the J gene TRBJ2-3; TRBD2 is a possible D gene (6 bases). The sequence was collected from a man aged 50-60 years who received an inactivated influenza vaccine. The CDR3 spells CASTSRGYTDTQYF. In DNA form, the CDR3 reads TGTGCCAGCACCTCGCGGGGCTACACAGATACGCAGTATTTT.